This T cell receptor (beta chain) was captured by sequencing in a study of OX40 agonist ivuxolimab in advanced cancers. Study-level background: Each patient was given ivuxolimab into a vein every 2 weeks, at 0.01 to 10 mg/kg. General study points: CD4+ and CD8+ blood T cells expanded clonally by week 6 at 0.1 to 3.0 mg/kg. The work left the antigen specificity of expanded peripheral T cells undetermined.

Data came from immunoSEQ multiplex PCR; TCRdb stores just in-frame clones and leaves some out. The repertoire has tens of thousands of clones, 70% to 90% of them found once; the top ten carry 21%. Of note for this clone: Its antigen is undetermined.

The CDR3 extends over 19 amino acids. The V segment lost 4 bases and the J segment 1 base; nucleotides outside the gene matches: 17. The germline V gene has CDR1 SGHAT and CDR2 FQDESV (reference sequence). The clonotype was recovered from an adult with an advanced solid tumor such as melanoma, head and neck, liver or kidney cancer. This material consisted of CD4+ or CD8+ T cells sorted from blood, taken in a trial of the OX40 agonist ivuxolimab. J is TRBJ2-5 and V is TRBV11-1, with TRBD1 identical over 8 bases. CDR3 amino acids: CASSYSLRDRIDRQETQYF. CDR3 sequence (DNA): TGTGCCAGCAGCTACTCACTCCGGGACAGGATCGACCGCCAAGAGACCCAGTACTTC.